The clone carrying this T cell receptor (beta chain) has ten or more counts. Its matching antigen is unknown. CDR1 and CDR2 (germline): DFQATT, SNEGSKA (reference sequence). The CDR3 has 14 amino acids. The V end was cut by 4 bases, the J end by 0 bases, with 11 bases between. The data originate from a study of T cells in Graves' hyperthyroidism and ophthalmopathy. Investigators excluded patients with uncontrolled infection, other autoimmune disease, pregnancy or lactation. Clinicians diagnosed patients from clinical symptoms, serum thyroxine and TRAb, thyroid ultrasound and orbital computed tomography. Using RNA transcripts as the source, TCR beta CDR3 regions were amplified. The HTBI primer set was used in a first-round RT-PCR of the TCR CDR3. Using its own MiXCR run on the multiplex PCR reads, TCRdb lists one record per CDR3 protein. Of roughly 420,000 distinct CDR3 sequences in the sample, roughly 13% are singletons; the top ten hold approximately 5.8%.

Broader study findings: The model made its ophthalmopathy prediction, and onset followed a median about 6 months later.

The sequenced sample was blood. The chain combines TRBV20-1 with TRBJ2-3; a weak D match, TRBD2 (7 bases). This TCR was sampled from a young woman with Graves' hyperthyroidism. CDR3 protein: CSAKRGGSTDTQYF. The CDR3 bases are TGCAGTGCTAAAAGGGGGGGTAGCACAGATACGCAGTATTTT.